Presented here are 22 T cell receptor beta chains from one specimen sequenced in a study of regulatory T cells in long-lasting Graves disease. Time point denoted: newly diagnosed GD, antithyroid drugs for less than 3 months. The TCR library was prepared using RNA isolated from PBMCs. HTBI primers from iRepertoire and Arm-PCR of CDR3 regions yielded the TCR beta libraries. TCRdb independently ran MiXCR on the multiplex PCR reads; one entry per CDR3 protein. The data contain some 490,000 distinct CDR3 sequences, around 11% of them singletons. The sample was also linked to a second study, of T cells in Graves' hyperthyroidism and ophthalmopathy.

This material consisted of peripheral blood mononuclear cells (PBMCs), taken at new diagnosis, from a patient treated with antithyroid drugs. The receptors shown here come from a woman in her 30s with Graves disease.

This clonotype was picked up a small number of times. The rearrangement links TRBV5-8 to TRBJ1-5, with a tentative D call TRBD1 (5 bases). The CDR3 totals 17 residues. Deletions cut 0 bases from V and 2 bases from J, with 15 bases between. In germline, CDR1 is SGHTS, CDR2 YDEGEE. The chain's CDR3 is CASSLEWAGSRNQPQHF. Written as DNA, the CDR3 is TGTGCCAGCAGCTTGGAATGGGCAGGGAGTCGCAATCAGCCCCAGCATTTT.

This clonotype was detected a few times. One end of the junction fails to match germline, which may point to a read error. This sequence joins TRBV19 and TRBJ1-4; D remains unclear. The V gene's germline CDR1 is LNHDA and CDR2 SQIVND (reference sequence). The CDR3 runs to 15 residues. CDR3 loop: CASSLDTGPPGKLFF. Here the CDR3 DNA reads TGTGCCAGTAGTTTAGACACTGGGCCCCCTGGAAAACTGTTTTTT. Based on the CDR3 plus reference TRBV19 and TRBJ1-4, the full variable domain is DGGITQSPKYLFRKEGQNVTLSCEQNLNHDAMYWYRQDPGQGLRLIYYSQIVNDFQKGDIAEGYSVSREKKESFPLTVTSAQKNPTAFYLCASSLDTGPPGKLFFGSGTQLSVL.

This clonotype was seen a single time. The CDR3 nucleotides read TGCAGCGTTGAGGAATCCTATGGCTACACCTTC. Amino acid sequence: CSVEESYGYTF. The rearrangement uses TRBV29-1 and TRBJ1-2; D not resolved. Germline V gives CDR1 SQVTM, CDR2 ANQGSEA. The CDR3 sequence is 11 residues long. Trimming took off 3 bases at V and 4 bases at J, with 6 bases between the two ends.

The chain joins TRBV4-1 to TRBJ2-7; D may be TRBD1 or TRBD2 (6 bases each). Trimming pared 0 bases from V and 1 base from J, leaving 10 bases between. The CDR3 has 15 amino acids. Germline assignment: CDR1 MGHRA and CDR2 YSYEKL. The CDR3 nucleotides are TGCGCCAGCAGCCAAGATGGGGGGCGATCCTACGAGCAGTACTTC. Protein: CASSQDGGRSYEQYF.

This clonotype appeared many times. The chain combines TRBV18 with TRBJ2-1; D might be TRBD1 (6 bases). The CDR3 contains 13 residues. Germline CDR1 and CDR2: KGHSH and LQKENI. With 3 bases removed from V and 7 bases from J, the gap between germline ends came to 10 bases. In DNA form, the CDR3 reads TGTGCCAGCTCACCGAGGACAGAGAATGAGCAGTTCTTC. As protein: CASSPRTENEQFF.

This clonotype has more than one count but fewer than ten. The rearrangement links TRBV28 to TRBJ2-7, with TRBD1 identical over 8 bases. The CDR3 consists of 13 residues. V shed 5 bases and J 9 bases; nucleotides not matched to a gene: 9. The V gene's germline CDR1 is MDHEN and CDR2 SYDVKM. In DNA form, the CDR3 reads TGTGCCAGCAGTCCGGGGACAGGCCTAAGGCAGTACTTC. It yields the protein CASSPGTGLRQYF.

Points on this clonotype: At one of its ends the junction is not consistent with the germline gene, which may arise from a read error. V gene TRBV28 combines with J gene TRBJ2-5, with 11 positions matching TRBD2. This CDR3 comprises 15 residues. Germline CDR1 MDHEN, CDR2 SYDVKM. This CDR3 reads CASSLGDSGGETQYF. CDR3 DNA sequence: TGTGCCAGCAGTCTAGGGGATAGCGGGGGGGAGACTCAGTACTTC.

This clonotype was recorded a few times. The chain employs TRBV4-2 and TRBJ2-1; TRBD1 might be the D (5 bases). CDR3 length: 14 residues. Germline CDR1 is LGHNA and CDR2 is YNFKEQ. Trimming stripped 4 bases from V and 4 bases from J, with 11 bases between. In nucleotides, the CDR3 is TGTGCCAGCAGCCCCAGCAAGGGGTACAATGAGCAGTTCTTC. Translated: CASSPSKGYNEQFF.

The chain recombines TRBV12-3 or TRBV12-4 with TRBJ1-5; 7 nucleotides agree with TRBD1. Trimming removed 6 bases from V and 2 bases from J; junction bases left unmatched: 10. The CDR3 is made up of 16 amino acids. The CDR3 coding sequence is TGTGCCAGCAGAACTCTTGGGACAGTAGGCAATCAGCCCCAGCATTTT. This sequence encodes CASRTLGTVGNQPQHF.

This chain links TRBV5-4 with TRBJ1-3; D is perhaps TRBD1 (6 bases). The CDR3 is 13 amino acids. CDR1 and CDR2 (germline): SGHNT, YYREEE (reference sequence). Trimming took 2 bases from V and 7 from J, leaving 10 bases between them. This CDR3 reads CASSFQGGNTIYF. CDR3 DNA: TGTGCCAGCAGCTTCCAAGGGGGGAACACCATATATTTT.

This clonotype has a handful of counts. The V gene is TRBV5-1, the J gene TRBJ2-5; D may be TRBD1 (6 bases). CDR3 length: 16 residues. The germline V and J ends were trimmed by 2 bases and 2 bases, with 16 bases remaining between them. The V gene's germline CDR1 is SGHRS and CDR2 YFSETQ. DNA of the CDR3: TGCGCCAGCAGCTTTGGCGGCCCAAGGGGGCAAGAGACCCAGTACTTC. Protein sequence: CASSFGGPRGQETQYF.

This clonotype occurred many times. The chain carries TRBV6-2 or TRBV6-3 and TRBJ1-5; 7 bases line up with TRBD1. This CDR3 spans 14 amino acids. The V and J ends lost 7 bases and 5 bases, in that order; junction bases with no gene match: 8. The germline gives CDR1 MNHEY, CDR2 SVGEGT. CDR3 sequence reads: CASMRQGDYQPQHF. Here the CDR3 DNA reads TGTGCCAGCATGAGACAGGGAGATTATCAGCCCCAGCATTTT.

This clonotype occurred a few times. This chain links TRBV28 with TRBJ2-7; 8 bases agree with TRBD1. The CDR3 contains 15 residues. In germline, CDR1 is MDHEN, CDR2 SYDVKM. Trimming removed 4 bases from V and 0 bases from J; junction bases left unmatched: 5. The CDR3 nucleotides read TGTGCCAGCAGTTGGACCGGGACAGGCTCCTACGAGCAGTACTTC. Its protein product is CASSWTGTGSYEQYF.

Ten or more counts support this clonotype. The gene calls are TRBV3-1 and TRBJ1-6; D might be TRBD1 (5 bases). The V and J ends lost 3 bases and 6 bases respectively, with 15 bases between them. The germline V gene encodes CDR1 LGHDT and CDR2 YNNKEL (reference sequence). The CDR3 spans 16 residues. CDR3 coding DNA: TGTGCCAGCAGCCAGTTACAGCAGGGTCCTAATTCACCCCTCCACTTT. As protein: CASSQLQQGPNSPLHF.

The chain recombines TRBV4-3 with TRBJ1-5; weak D call: TRBD1 (5 bases). Germline CDR1 and CDR2: LGHNA and YSLEER. V was shortened by 1 base and J by 2 bases, with 9 bases between the two germline ends. This CDR3 has 15 amino acids. In DNA, the CDR3 is TGCGCCAGCAGCCAAGGGAGGGGCGGCAATCAGCCCCAGCATTTT. Translated, it gives CASSQGRGGNQPQHF.

The sample holds many counts of this clonotype. The DNA for the CDR3 is TGTGCCAGCAGTGAAGGCCGGTTGACTACTAGCCGGACGTACAATGAGCAGTTCTTC. Translated, it gives CASSEGRLTTSRTYNEQFF. The chain is built from TRBV2 and TRBJ2-1; maybe TRBD2 (6 bases). The CDR3 has 19 residues. Germline CDR1 SNHLY, CDR2 FYNNEI. V shed 1 base and J shed 4 bases, with 23 bases lying between them. Full variable domain (rest looked up from reference TRBV2 and TRBJ2-1): EPEVTQTPSHQVTQMGQEVILRCVPISNHLYFYWYRQILGQKVEFLVSFYNNEISEKSEIFDDQFSVERPDGSNFTLKIRSTKLEDSAMYFCASSEGRLTTSRTYNEQFFGPGTRLTVL.

This clonotype has more than one count but fewer than ten. The V call is TRBV7-3, the J call TRBJ2-7; TRBD2 aligns across 11 bases. Germline values: CDR1 SGHTA, CDR2 FQGTGA. V shed 0 bases and J 2 bases; nucleotides not matched to a gene: 3. The CDR3 spans 16 residues. CDR3 nucleotides: TGTGCCAGCAGCTTAACGGGGACTAGCGGCACCTACGAGCAGTACTTC. Residues: CASSLTGTSGTYEQYF.

This rearrangement joins TRBV9 to TRBJ2-6, with D tentatively TRBD1 (6 bases). This CDR3 region has 16 residues. V was pared by 5 bases and J by 0 bases, with 12 bases between. CDR1 and CDR2 from the germline V gene are SGDLS and YYNGEE. The CDR3 region is CASRGRDNSGANVLTF. DNA of the CDR3: TGTGCCAGCAGAGGTAGGGACAACTCTGGGGCCAACGTCCTGACTTTC.

The V gene is TRBV7-2, the J gene TRBJ1-4; 9 bases are a match to TRBD1. In germline, CDR1 is SGHTA, CDR2 FQGNSA. The CDR3 loop spans 20 amino acids. V lost 4 bases to trimming and J lost 7 bases; unmatched junction nucleotides: 22. CDR3 bases: TGTGCCAGCAGCTCGGGGGTTACCGGGACAGGGTACCCTAAAGGTGAAAAACTGTTTTTT. Protein sequence: CASSSGVTGTGYPKGEKLFF.

This clonotype was observed a few times. The chain joins TRBV9 to TRBJ2-2; D might be TRBD1 (5 bases). The CDR3 sequence is 16 residues long. CDR1 is SGDLS and CDR2 is YYNGEE in the germline V gene. Trimming pared 4 bases from V and 1 base from J, leaving 14 bases between. CDR3: CASSSKDMVNTGELFF. The CDR3 region has the DNA TGTGCCAGCAGCTCAAAGGACATGGTGAACACCGGGGAGCTGTTTTTT.

The chain uses TRBV12-3 or TRBV12-4 and TRBJ2-1; D call uncertain. V lost 4 bases and J 10 bases, leaving 14 bases between the germline ends. CDR3 length: 13 amino acids. CDR3 in amino acids: CASSYGWVLEQFF. CDR3 sequence (DNA): TGTGCCAGCAGTTATGGCTGGGTTTTGGAGCAGTTCTTC.

This clonotype was seen a few times. Possible read error: a much larger clone is one base away. This is likely a read error, given that the CDR3 carries no conserved phenylalanine or tryptophan at its end. J is TRBJ2-1 and V is TRBV7-9; D not resolved. The CDR3 loop spans 15 amino acids. CDR1 is SEHNR, CDR2 FQNEAQ, per germline (reference sequence). V lost 2 bases, J lost 6 bases, and 14 bases lay in between. The CDR3 DNA reads as TGTGCCAGCAGCTTACTATCATCTGTCGTCAATGAGCAGTTCTTG. This gives the protein CASSLLSSVVNEQFL.